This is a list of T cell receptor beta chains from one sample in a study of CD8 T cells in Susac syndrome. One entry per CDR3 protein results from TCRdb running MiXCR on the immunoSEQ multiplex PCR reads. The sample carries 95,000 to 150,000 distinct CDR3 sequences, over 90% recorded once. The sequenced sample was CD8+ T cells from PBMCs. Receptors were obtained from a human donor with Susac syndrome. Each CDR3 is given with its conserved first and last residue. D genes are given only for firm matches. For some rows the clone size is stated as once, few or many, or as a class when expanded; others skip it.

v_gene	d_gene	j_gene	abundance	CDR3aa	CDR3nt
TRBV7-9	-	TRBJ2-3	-	CASSPLRGSGDTQYF	TGTGCCAGCAGCCCCTTGAGGGGCTCTGGAGATACGCAGTATTTT
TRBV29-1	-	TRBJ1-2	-	CSVEDSLQDSVYAGYGYTF	TGCAGCGTTGAAGATTCGCTCCAGGACTCTGTATACGCGGGTTATGGCTACACCTTC
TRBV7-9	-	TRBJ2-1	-	CASSSGPRDEQFF	TGTGCCAGCAGCTCCGGGCCCCGGGATGAGCAGTTCTTC
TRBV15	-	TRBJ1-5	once	CATSREGGDGQPQHF	TGTGCCACCAGCAGAGAAGGAGGTGATGGCCAGCCCCAGCATTTT
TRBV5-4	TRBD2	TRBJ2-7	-	CASTSGTNYEQYF	TGTGCCAGCACCTCCGGGACTAACTACGAGCAGTACTTC
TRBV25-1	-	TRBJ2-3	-	CASSFRGADTQYF	TGTGCCAGCAGTTTCAGGGGGGCAGATACGCAGTATTTT
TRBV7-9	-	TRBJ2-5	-	CASSRDTRKYF	TGTGCCAGCAGCCGGGACACCCGGAAGTACTTC
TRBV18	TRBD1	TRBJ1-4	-	CASSPTGGAGEKLFF	TGTGCCAGCTCACCAACAGGGGGCGCTGGGGAAAAACTGTTTTTT
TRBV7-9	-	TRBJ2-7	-	CASSSPPPPYEQYF	TGTGCCAGCAGCTCTCCCCCGCCCCCCTACGAGCAGTACTTC
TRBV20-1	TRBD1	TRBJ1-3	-	CSARTGRGGNTIYF	TGCAGTGCCCGGACAGGGAGGGGCGGAAACACCATATATTTT
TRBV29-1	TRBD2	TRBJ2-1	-	CSVEDLSGGGYNEQFF	TGCAGCGTTGAAGATCTTAGTGGGGGGGGATACAATGAGCAGTTCTTC
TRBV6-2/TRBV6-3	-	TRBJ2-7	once	CASRETSYEQYF	TGTGCCAGCAGGGAAACCTCCTACGAGCAGTACTTC
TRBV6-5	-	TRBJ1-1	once	CASSITGLNTEAFF	TGTGCCAGCAGCATTACAGGGTTGAACACTGAAGCTTTCTTT
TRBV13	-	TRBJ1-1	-	CASSWGGVVTEAFF	TGTGCCAGCAGCTGGGGGGGGGTGGTCACTGAAGCTTTCTTT
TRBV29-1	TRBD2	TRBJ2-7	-	CSVERPSGGDYEQYF	TGCAGCGTTGAGCGTCCTAGCGGGGGGGACTACGAGCAGTACTTC
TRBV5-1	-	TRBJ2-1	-	CASSLVFNEQFF	TGCGCCAGCAGCTTGGTTTTCAATGAGCAGTTCTTC
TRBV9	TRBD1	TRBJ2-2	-	CASSVEFRTGVTSSGELFF	TGTGCCAGCAGCGTAGAATTCCGGACAGGGGTGACTAGCTCCGGGGAGCTGTTTTTT
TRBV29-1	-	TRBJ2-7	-	CSVEFVPGNEQYF	TGCAGCGTTGAATTTGTTCCCGGGAACGAGCAGTACTTC
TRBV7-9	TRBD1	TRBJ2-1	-	CASSYLRDRGDEQFF	TGTGCCAGCAGCTACCTCCGTGACAGGGGCGATGAGCAGTTCTTC
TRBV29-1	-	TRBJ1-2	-	CSDPSDGVYGYTF	TGCAGCGATCCCTCGGACGGTGTTTATGGCTACACCTTC
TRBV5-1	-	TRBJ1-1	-	CASSHASGGKNTEAFF	TGCGCCAGCAGTCATGCCTCGGGCGGTAAGAACACTGAAGCTTTCTTT
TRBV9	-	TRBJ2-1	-	CASSGDRISYNEQFF	TGTGCCAGCAGCGGCGACAGAATCTCCTACAATGAGCAGTTCTTC
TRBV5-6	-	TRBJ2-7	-	CASSLDLSYEQYF	TGTGCCAGCAGCTTGGACTTATCCTACGAGCAGTACTTC
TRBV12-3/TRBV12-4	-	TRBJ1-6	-	CASSWDLFDGSYNSPLHF	TGTGCCAGCAGTTGGGACCTCTTTGACGGATCCTATAATTCACCCCTCCACTTT
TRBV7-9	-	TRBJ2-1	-	CASSLGPRDEQFF	TGTGCCAGCAGCTTGGGGCCAAGGGATGAGCAGTTCTTC
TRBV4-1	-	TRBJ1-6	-	CASNLGPNSPLHF	TGCGCCAGCAACTTGGGACCTAATTCACCCCTCCACTTT